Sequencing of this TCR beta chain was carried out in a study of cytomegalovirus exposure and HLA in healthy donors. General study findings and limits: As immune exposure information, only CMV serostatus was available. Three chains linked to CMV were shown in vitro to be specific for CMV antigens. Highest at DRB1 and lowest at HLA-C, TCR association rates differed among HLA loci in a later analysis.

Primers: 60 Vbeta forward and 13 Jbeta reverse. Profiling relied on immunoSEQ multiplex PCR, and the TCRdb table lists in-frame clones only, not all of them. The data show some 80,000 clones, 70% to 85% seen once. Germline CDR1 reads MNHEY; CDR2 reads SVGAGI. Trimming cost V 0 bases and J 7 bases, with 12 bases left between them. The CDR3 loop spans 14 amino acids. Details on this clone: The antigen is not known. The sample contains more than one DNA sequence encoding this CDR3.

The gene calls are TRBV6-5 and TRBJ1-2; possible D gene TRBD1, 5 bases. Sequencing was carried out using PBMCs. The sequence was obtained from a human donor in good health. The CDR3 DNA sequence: TGTGCCAGCAGTTACTCGACAGCAGCCCTTGGCTACACCTTC. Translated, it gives CASSYSTAALGYTF.